This passage covers 20 T cell receptor beta chains from one sample sequenced in a study of blood T cell repertoires in COVID-19. The method was immunoSEQ multiplex PCR; TCRdb's version includes in-frame clones alone and lacks a portion of them. The data show roughly 500,000 clones, around 87% seen once. The source material was PBMCs or T cells enriched from blood (not recorded which). Receptors originate from a woman between 40 and 55 years old who had recovered from COVID-19.

V is TRBV29-1 and J is TRBJ1-2, with D possibly TRBD1 on 6 matching bases. The germline gives CDR1 SQVTM, CDR2 ANQGSEA. The CDR3 totals 13 residues. V was pared by 2 bases and J by 2 bases, with 9 bases between. The CDR3 here is CSVETDSNYGYTF. As DNA, the CDR3 is TGCAGCGTTGAAACGGACAGCAACTATGGCTACACCTTC.

The chain recombines TRBV19 with TRBJ2-2; TRBD2 matches at 9 bases. CDR3 length: 14 residues. J was trimmed by 6 bases and V by 10 bases; bases with no gene match: 9. Germline CDR1 LNHDA, CDR2 SQIVND (reference sequence). The CDR3 protein is CATLGLANSGELFF. CDR3 nucleotides: TGTGCCACCTTGGGACTAGCTAATTCCGGGGAGCTGTTTTTT.

The CDR3 is CASSPDGVWPQHF. As DNA, the CDR3 is TGTGCCAGCTCCCCCGACGGGGTATGGCCCCAGCATTTT. The V call is TRBV18, the J call TRBJ1-5; no reliable D call. The germline V gene encodes CDR1 KGHSH and CDR2 LQKENI. V lost 6 bases, J lost 9 bases, and 15 bases lay in between. CDR3 length: 13 residues.

The chain carries TRBV19 and TRBJ2-2; the match to TRBD2 covers 8 bases. V was clipped by 0 bases and J by 5 bases; unmatched bases: 8. Per the germline V gene, CDR1 is LNHDA and CDR2 is SQIVND (reference sequence). CDR3 length equals 17 residues. The CDR3 here is CASSIDTGTSVTGELFF. CDR3 coding DNA: TGTGCCAGTAGTATAGATACCGGGACTAGTGTAACCGGGGAGCTGTTTTTT.

The CDR3 nucleotides are TGTGCCAGCAGCTTGGCGCCGAGGATTCAGTACTTC. This sequence encodes CASSLAPRIQYF. The rearrangement links TRBV7-9 to TRBJ2-4; D ambiguous. This CDR3 has 12 amino acids. V gave up 3 bases and J gave up 10 bases, with 10 bases separating them. Germline-derived CDR1 and CDR2 are SEHNR and FQNEAQ (reference sequence).

This clone was counted a single time. This chain uses TRBV14 with TRBJ1-3; TRBD1 matches 8 bases. Trimming removed 3 bases from V and 0 bases from J; junction bases left unmatched: 13. The CDR3 contains 19 residues. Germline CDR1 SGHDN, CDR2 FVKESK. The chain's CDR3 is CASSQHTLDRGGSGNTIYF. Here the CDR3 DNA reads TGTGCCAGCAGCCAGCATACTCTTGACAGGGGCGGCTCTGGAAACACCATATATTTT.

This chain connects TRBV4-3 to TRBJ1-1, with a tentative D call TRBD1 (6 bases). Germline CDR1 and CDR2: LGHNA and YSLEER. This CDR3 is built from 13 residues. Between the trimmed V and J ends, which lost 5 bases and 4 bases, there was a span of 11 bases. The CDR3 sequence: CASSEQGITEAFF. The CDR3 DNA reads TGCGCCAGCAGCGAACAGGGTATCACTGAAGCTTTCTTT.

This chain joins TRBV14 and TRBJ2-1, with 7 bases matching TRBD2. The CDR3 spans 15 residues. Trimming at V came to 6 bases and at J to 4 bases, leaving 9 bases not matched to a gene. The V gene's germline CDR1 is SGHDN and CDR2 FVKESK. The CDR3 loop reads CASSTIRGVYNEQFF. In DNA, the CDR3 is TGTGCCAGCAGTACCATTCGGGGGGTTTACAATGAGCAGTTCTTC.

The CDR3 DNA follows: TGCGCCAGCAGCCGCGGGACTAGCGAAAGCTACGAGCAGTACTTC. Translating it yields CASSRGTSESYEQYF. The chain recombines TRBV4-3 with TRBJ2-7, with TRBD2 matching 10 bases. The CDR3 totals 15 residues. With V trimmed by 4 bases and J by 3 bases, 6 bases remained unmatched. The V gene's germline CDR1 is LGHNA and CDR2 YSLEER.

This clone was recorded only once. V gene TRBV4-3 combines with J gene TRBJ2-3, with TRBD2 identical over 7 bases. The CDR3 runs to 17 residues. CDR1 LGHNA and CDR2 YSLEER come from the germline V gene. With V trimmed by 0 bases and J by 2 bases, 8 bases remained unmatched. DNA for the CDR3: TGCGCCAGCAGCCAAGAGGGAACTAGCGCGCTCACAGATACGCAGTATTTT. It specifies CASSQEGTSALTDTQYF.

V usage is TRBV7-2 and J usage is TRBJ2-1; the D gene is possibly TRBD2 (6 bases). V shed 8 bases and J shed 0 bases, with 17 bases lying between them. The CDR3 loop spans 16 amino acids. Per germline, CDR1 SGHTA and CDR2 FQGNSA. CDR3 in amino acids: CASSSIGGSSYNEQFF. The CDR3 DNA follows: TGTGCCAGCTCCTCGATCGGAGGGAGCTCCTACAATGAGCAGTTCTTC.

The chain joins TRBV18 to TRBJ2-2; D is possibly TRBD2 (5 bases). CDR3 length: 15 residues. With 2 bases removed from V and 3 bases from J, the gap between germline ends came to 10 bases. CDR1 and CDR2 (germline): KGHSH, LQKENI. For the CDR3, the DNA is TGTGCCAGCTCACCATCATACGGGGACACCGGGGAGCTGTTTTTT. Encoded protein: CASSPSYGDTGELFF.

The rearrangement joins TRBV3-1 (or the pseudogene TRBV3-2) to TRBJ2-1; D remains unclear. The CDR3 contains 11 residues. The germline V gene has CDR1 LGHDT and CDR2 YNNKEL (reference sequence). Trimming stripped 2 bases from V and 7 bases from J, with 3 bases between. CDR3 region: CASSQPNEQFF. The CDR3 DNA reads TGTGCCAGCAGCCAACCAAATGAGCAGTTCTTC.

The J gene is TRBJ1-5, the V gene TRBV6-1, with D possibly being TRBD1 (5 bases). Germline values: CDR1 MNHNS, CDR2 SASEGT. V was trimmed by 1 base and J by 0 bases, leaving 16 bases between them. The CDR3 runs 18 residues. In nucleotides, the CDR3 is TGTGCCAGCAGTGAAGGACTAGGCGGGACGTATAGCAATCAGCCCCAGCATTTT. This gives the protein CASSEGLGGTYSNQPQHF.

The rearrangement joins TRBV24-1 to TRBJ2-1; 7 bases map to TRBD1. V was pared by 2 bases and J by 6 bases, with 6 bases of the junction left unmatched. Germline V gives CDR1 KGHDR, CDR2 SFDVKD. The length of the CDR3 is 15 residues. The CDR3: CATSDYRTGRNEQFF. The CDR3 bases are TGTGCCACCAGTGATTATCGGACAGGCCGCAATGAGCAGTTCTTC.

This chain uses TRBV4-3 with TRBJ2-7; 11 bases are shared with TRBD2. Germline CDR1 is LGHNA and CDR2 is YSLEER. Unmatched junction bases numbered 9, after V lost 0 bases and J lost 8 bases. The CDR3 has 16 amino acids. For the CDR3, the DNA is TGCGCCAGCAGCCAAGACTTTATAGCGGGAGGGCCCAAGCAGTACTTC. It is translated as CASSQDFIAGGPKQYF.

J is TRBJ1-1 and V is TRBV19; D ambiguous. With 5 bases removed from V and 4 bases from J, the gap between germline ends came to 29 bases. The germline CDR1 and CDR2 sequences are LNHDA and SQIVND (reference sequence). The CDR3 is 19 amino acids. DNA for the CDR3: TGTGCCAGTAGTCCCACCGCAAGGCTTCAGGTTCTTATTATCACTGAAGCTTTCTTT. Amino acid sequence: CASSPTARLQVLIITEAFF.

Comments on this clone: The identical CDR3 is also encoded by other nucleotide sequences in the sample. The chain joins TRBV4-3 to TRBJ2-7, with 11 bases fitting TRBD2. The J segment lost 2 bases and the V segment lost 1 base, leaving 1 base of the junction unmatched. Germline CDR1 reads LGHNA; CDR2 reads YSLEER. The CDR3 has 15 residues. The CDR3 region is CASSQGLAGPYEQYF. Written as DNA, the CDR3 is TGCGCCAGCAGCCAAGGACTAGCGGGGCCCTACGAGCAGTACTTC.

This chain joins TRBV18 and TRBJ2-2; 7 bases fit TRBD1. Unmatched junction bases numbered 3, after V lost 2 bases and J lost 0 bases. The CDR3 loop spans 16 amino acids. CDR1 is KGHSH, CDR2 LQKENI, per germline. The CDR3 bases are TGTGCCAGCTCACCAAACAGGGGTTCGAACACCGGGGAGCTGTTTTTT. Its translation: CASSPNRGSNTGELFF.

In its sample, this clone was seen once. The CDR3: CASRVDRGLYNEQFF. CDR3 nucleotides: TGTGCCAGCAGAGTAGACAGGGGGCTTTACAATGAGCAGTTCTTC. The chain employs TRBV21-1 and TRBJ2-1; TRBD1 reflects the table's D call only, with no check against the DNA. TRBV21-1 is labeled a pseudogene. The CDR3 spans 15 residues.